This TCR beta chain stems from a study of T cells in Graves' hyperthyroidism and ophthalmopathy. Notes on the study in general: Most thyroid-expanded clonotypes above 0.001 were also found in blood.

Germline assignment: CDR1 SQVTM and CDR2 ANQGSEA. This CDR3 region has 12 residues. V lost 7 bases, J lost 3 bases, and 2 bases stayed unmatched. Patients were excluded for uncontrolled infection, other autoimmune disease, pregnancy or lactation. Clinical symptoms, serum thyroxine, TRAb, thyroid ultrasound and orbital computed tomography informed diagnoses. The PBMCs were sourced from fresh peripheral blood (around 9.9 ml). In its sample, this clonotype was seen a few times. What it recognizes is unknown. TCR beta CDR3 region amplification was performed from RNA transcripts. First-round RT-PCR of the TCR CDR3 relied on the HTBI primer set. Each CDR3 protein gets one entry after TCRdb re-called the multiplex PCR reads with MiXCR. The sample consists of some 350,000 distinct CDR3 sequences, about an eighth of them appearing once.

The V and J genes are TRBV29-1 and TRBJ1-1; 10 bases are a match to TRBD1. The TCR originated in a woman between 40 and 50 years old with Graves' ophthalmopathy. The sequencing sample was made of blood. This CDR3 reads CSGGQGDTEAFF. In DNA form, the CDR3 reads TGCAGCGGTGGACAGGGGGACACTGAAGCTTTCTTT.